Below, 24 T cell receptor beta chains from the same sample are listed, as sequenced in a study of post-analysis software for immune sequencing data. Their antigen targets remain unknown. Carried by the TCR beta cDNA libraries were unique molecular identifiers. TCRdb re-called the PCR reads with MiXCR, one entry per CDR3 protein. There are some 370,000 distinct CDR3 sequences in the sample; about a third occur only once, and about an eighth lies in the top ten. Points from the study as a whole: In patients, five or six TRBV segments were more frequent than in controls, with TRBV5-6, TRBV5-1 and TRBV20-1 among them.

Material: blood. Receptors were obtained from a girl under 18 with multiple sclerosis.

V gene TRBV2 combines with J gene TRBJ2-2; D is possibly TRBD2 (6 bases). Germline values: CDR1 SNHLY, CDR2 FYNNEI. Trimming pared 5 bases from V and 3 bases from J, leaving 13 bases between. The CDR3 length is 15 residues. DNA for the CDR3: TGTGCCAGCAGTAAGGAGGGAAGGGACACCGGGGAGCTGTTTTTT. As protein: CASSKEGRDTGELFF.

In its sample, this clonotype was seen a few times. The rearrangement joins TRBV15 to TRBJ2-7; no definite D call. From germline, CDR1 is LNHNV and CDR2 YYDKDF (reference sequence). V was clipped by 5 bases and J by 1 base, with 12 bases between them. The length of the CDR3 is 14 residues. CDR3 nucleotides: TGTGCCACCAGCCCTAAGACGGAATCCTACGAGCAGTACTTC. Amino acids: CATSPKTESYEQYF.

This clonotype was recorded at least ten times. This chain links TRBV13 with TRBJ2-3; weak D call: TRBD2 (5 bases). Trimming took 2 bases from V and 5 from J, leaving 8 bases between them. This CDR3 contains 13 residues. Germline loops: CDR1 PRHDT, CDR2 FYEKMQ (reference sequence). The CDR3 protein is CASSLTRGDTQYF. CDR3 DNA: TGTGCCAGCAGCTTAACTAGAGGAGATACGCAGTATTTT.

The V and J genes are TRBV6-2 or TRBV6-3 and TRBJ2-1, with D unclear. Germline loops: CDR1 MNHEY, CDR2 SVGEGT. V lost 7 bases, J lost 4 bases, and 5 bases lay in between. The CDR3 totals 11 residues. The chain's CDR3 is CASMQYNEQFF. The CDR3 nucleotides read TGTGCCAGCATGCAGTACAATGAGCAGTTCTTC.

V and J are TRBV10-3 and TRBJ1-2; D might be TRBD1 (5 bases). CDR1 and CDR2 from the germline V gene are ENHRY and SYGVKD. V was cut by 4 bases and J by 4 bases, with 25 bases left in between. This CDR3 spans 18 amino acids. The CDR3 region has the DNA TGTGCCATCAGTGCCGCTACACGGGGCGGAGACAGTACCTATGGCTACACCTTC. Translated: CAISAATRGGDSTYGYTF.

This clonotype was counted a few times. The chain is built from TRBV25-1 and TRBJ2-5; perhaps TRBD2 as D (6 bases). The V gene lost 5 bases and the J gene lost 2 bases, with 12 bases spanning the gap. Germline lookup yields CDR1 MGHDK and CDR2 SYGVNS. This CDR3 contains 14 residues. Here the CDR3 DNA reads TGTGCCAGCAGTATCACTAGCATGCAAGAGACCCAGTACTTC. Its translation: CASSITSMQETQYF. The full variable domain, with the rest looked up from reference TRBV25-1 and TRBJ2-5, is EADIYQTPRYLVIGTGKKITLECSQTMGHDKMYWYQQDPGMELHLIHYSYGVNSTEKGDLSSESTVSRIRTEHFPLTLESARPSHTSQYLCASSITSMQETQYFGPGTRLLVL.

The gene calls are TRBV7-2 and TRBJ2-6, with D hard to call. V was shortened by 6 bases and J by 2 bases, with 5 bases between the two germline ends. The CDR3 extends over 13 amino acids. Germline V gene lookup returns CDR1 SGHTA and CDR2 FQGNSA. The CDR3 protein is CASRLTGANVLTF. The CDR3 DNA reads TGTGCCAGCAGGCTTACTGGGGCCAACGTCCTGACTTTC.

This clonotype was recorded at least ten times. The chain carries TRBV10-2 and TRBJ2-1; D possibly corresponds to TRBD1 (5 bases). Germline V CDR1 and CDR2: WSHSY, SAAADI. The CDR3 consists of 14 residues. Trimming pared 5 bases from V and 3 bases from J, leaving 11 bases between. The CDR3 coding sequence is TGCGCCAGCAGTTTCTCAGGGTTCTACAATGAGCAGTTCTTC. This gives the protein CASSFSGFYNEQFF.

A few counts support this clonotype. The J gene is TRBJ1-2, the V gene TRBV3-1; D remains ambiguous. V was shortened by 0 bases and J by 3 bases, with 11 bases between the two germline ends. The CDR3 has 15 amino acids. The germline V gene encodes CDR1 LGHDT and CDR2 YNNKEL (reference sequence). CDR3 nucleotides: TGTGCCAGCAGCCAAGAAAGGCCCCGGGACTATGGCTACACCTTC. It translates to CASSQERPRDYGYTF.

This clonotype was seen repeatedly, ten times or more. The chain carries TRBV12-3 or TRBV12-4 and TRBJ2-5; 10 bases fit TRBD2. This CDR3 has 16 amino acids. The V and J ends lost 2 bases and 0 bases, in that order; junction bases with no gene match: 3. In DNA form, the CDR3 reads TGTGCCAGCAGTTTAAGTAGCGGGGGGTACCAAGAGACCCAGTACTTC. Its translation: CASSLSSGGYQETQYF.

This sequence joins TRBV5-1 and TRBJ2-1; D perhaps matches TRBD2 (6 bases). This CDR3 is built from 17 residues. Germline lookup yields CDR1 SGHRS and CDR2 YFSETQ. V lost 2 bases, J lost 4 bases, and 19 bases lay in between. In DNA, the CDR3 is TGCGCCAGCAGCTTCCCAATAGCGGAGTCTCTTTACAATGAGCAGTTCTTC. This codes for CASSFPIAESLYNEQFF.

This clonotype appeared many times. The gene calls are TRBV20-1 and TRBJ2-5; weak D call: TRBD2 (5 bases). CDR1 and CDR2 (germline): DFQATT, SNEGSKA (reference sequence). The V gene lost 0 bases and the J gene lost 6 bases, with 11 bases spanning the gap. The CDR3 extends over 13 amino acids. CDR3 DNA: TGCAGTGCTAGAGAGGGAGAGTGGAAGACCCAGTACTTC. Translating gives CSAREGEWKTQYF.

This clonotype was observed a handful of times. V and J are TRBV6-2 or TRBV6-3 and TRBJ2-7; D possibly corresponds to TRBD2 (6 bases). With 7 bases removed from V and 7 bases from J, the gap between germline ends came to 14 bases. The CDR3 has 12 amino acids. In germline, CDR1 is MNHEY, CDR2 SVGEGT. The chain's CDR3 is CASTSGLGEQYF. The CDR3 DNA sequence: TGTGCCAGCACCTCGGGACTTGGGGAGCAGTACTTC.

The chain combines TRBV20-1 with TRBJ2-3; D not certain. Between the trimmed V and J ends, which lost 7 bases and 0 bases, there was a span of 8 bases. The germline CDR1 and CDR2 sequences are DFQATT and SNEGSKA (reference sequence). This CDR3 spans 12 amino acids. The CDR3 protein is CSVGTSTDTQYF. The CDR3 nucleotides read TGCAGTGTTGGTACTAGCACAGATACGCAGTATTTT.

The V call is TRBV5-1, the J call TRBJ2-7; D is perhaps TRBD1 (6 bases). The V gene's germline CDR1 is SGHRS and CDR2 YFSETQ. The V gene lost 4 bases and the J gene lost 3 bases, with 11 bases spanning the gap. CDR3 length equals 13 residues. The CDR3 reads CASSHTGYYEQYF. For the CDR3, the DNA is TGCGCCAGCAGCCACACAGGGTACTACGAGCAGTACTTC.

This clonotype was seen more than once but under ten times. This chain uses TRBV7-2 with TRBJ2-1; TRBD1 matches 8 bases. Unmatched junction bases numbered 7, after V lost 2 bases and J lost 10 bases. The CDR3 is made up of 14 amino acids. Germline-derived CDR1 and CDR2 are SGHTA and FQGNSA. CDR3 amino acids: CASSLWDRLREQFF. CDR3 coding DNA: TGTGCCAGCAGCTTATGGGACAGGCTGAGGGAGCAGTTCTTC.

V usage is TRBV4-3 and J usage is TRBJ2-1, with 14 bases fitting TRBD2. The germline CDR1 and CDR2 sequences are LGHNA and YSLEER. The CDR3 has 20 residues. Trimming took 1 base from V and 0 from J; bases not matched to a gene: 8. CDR3 sequence (DNA): TGCGCCAGCAGCCAAGGGGTAGCCGGGACTAGCGGGAGCTCCTACAATGAGCAGTTCTTC. Its protein product is CASSQGVAGTSGSSYNEQFF.

The V and J genes are TRBV28 and TRBJ1-2; 10 bases match TRBD1. CDR3 length equals 15 residues. Germline CDR1 is MDHEN and CDR2 is SYDVKM. Trimming at V came to 6 bases and at J to 8 bases, leaving 12 bases not matched to a gene. The CDR3: CASSSPGQGFRGYTF. The CDR3 bases are TGTGCCAGCAGCAGCCCGGGACAGGGGTTTCGGGGCTACACCTTC.

V is TRBV29-1 and J is TRBJ2-1, with D uncertain. V dropped 3 bases and J dropped 13 bases, with 19 bases sitting between them. CDR1 is SQVTM and CDR2 is ANQGSEA in the germline V gene. There are 13 residues in the CDR3. CDR3: CSVESNDEETQFF. The DNA for the CDR3 is TGCAGCGTTGAGAGCAACGACGAGGAGACCCAGTTCTTC.

The chain recombines TRBV20-1 with TRBJ1-1, with TRBD1 matching 7 bases. The CDR3 length is 14 residues. The V gene's germline CDR1 is DFQATT and CDR2 SNEGSKA (reference sequence). Losses at the gene ends were 3 bases for V and 6 bases for J; bases not matched to a gene: 10. The CDR3 loop reads CSASRQGLNAEAFF. The CDR3 bases are TGCAGTGCTAGTAGACAGGGACTAAACGCTGAAGCTTTCTTT.

This clonotype has a handful of counts. The chain joins TRBV6-5 to TRBJ1-5, with 9 bases that match TRBD1. This CDR3 is built from 15 residues. Per germline, CDR1 MNHEY and CDR2 SVGAGI. Unmatched junction bases numbered 6, after V lost 4 bases and J lost 5 bases. The DNA of the CDR3 is TGTGCCAGCAGTTCCGGGACAGGGAAGGATCAGCCCCAGCATTTT. As protein: CASSSGTGKDQPQHF.

This clonotype was observed a handful of times. The V and J genes are TRBV6-2 or TRBV6-3 and TRBJ2-5; 9 bases fit TRBD1. With 6 bases clipped from V and 5 bases from J, the junction kept 7 bases outside the gene matches. Germline loops: CDR1 MNHEY, CDR2 SVGEGT. This CDR3 has 14 amino acids. This chain's CDR3 is CASRPTGGRETQYF. CDR3 sequence (DNA): TGTGCCAGCAGGCCAACAGGGGGCCGGGAGACCCAGTACTTC.

A few counts support this clonotype. The chain joins TRBV2 to TRBJ2-3; TRBD1 agrees at 10 bases. Losses at the gene ends were 5 bases for V and 3 bases for J; bases not matched to a gene: 5. Germline lookup yields CDR1 SNHLY and CDR2 FYNNEI. The CDR3 consists of 15 residues. The CDR3 DNA is TGTGCCAGCAGTCGACAGGGGGCGAGGACAGATACGCAGTATTTT. It yields the protein CASSRQGARTDTQYF.

This chain uses TRBV20-1 with TRBJ1-2; D gene uncertain. Per the germline V gene, CDR1 is DFQATT and CDR2 is SNEGSKA (reference sequence). V was trimmed by 3 bases and J by 0 bases, leaving 11 bases between them. This CDR3 is 14 amino acids long. CDR3 sequence: CSASRGGANYGYTF. Here the CDR3 DNA reads TGCAGTGCTAGCCGCGGTGGAGCTAACTATGGCTACACCTTC.